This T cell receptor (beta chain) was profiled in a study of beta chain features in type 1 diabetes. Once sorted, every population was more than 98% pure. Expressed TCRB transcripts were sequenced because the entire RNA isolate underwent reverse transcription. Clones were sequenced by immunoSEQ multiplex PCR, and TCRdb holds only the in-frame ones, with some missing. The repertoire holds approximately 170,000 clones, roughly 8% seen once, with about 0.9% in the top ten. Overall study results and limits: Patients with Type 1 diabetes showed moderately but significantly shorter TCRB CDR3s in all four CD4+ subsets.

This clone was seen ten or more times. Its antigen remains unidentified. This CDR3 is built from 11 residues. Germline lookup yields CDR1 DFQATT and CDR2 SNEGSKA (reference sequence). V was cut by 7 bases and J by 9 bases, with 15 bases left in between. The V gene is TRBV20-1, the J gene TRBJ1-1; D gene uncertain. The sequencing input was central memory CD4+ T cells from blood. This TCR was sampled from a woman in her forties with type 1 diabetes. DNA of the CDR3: TGCAGTGTGGGAGGGAGACTGAAAGCTTTCTTT. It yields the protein CSVGGRLKAFF.